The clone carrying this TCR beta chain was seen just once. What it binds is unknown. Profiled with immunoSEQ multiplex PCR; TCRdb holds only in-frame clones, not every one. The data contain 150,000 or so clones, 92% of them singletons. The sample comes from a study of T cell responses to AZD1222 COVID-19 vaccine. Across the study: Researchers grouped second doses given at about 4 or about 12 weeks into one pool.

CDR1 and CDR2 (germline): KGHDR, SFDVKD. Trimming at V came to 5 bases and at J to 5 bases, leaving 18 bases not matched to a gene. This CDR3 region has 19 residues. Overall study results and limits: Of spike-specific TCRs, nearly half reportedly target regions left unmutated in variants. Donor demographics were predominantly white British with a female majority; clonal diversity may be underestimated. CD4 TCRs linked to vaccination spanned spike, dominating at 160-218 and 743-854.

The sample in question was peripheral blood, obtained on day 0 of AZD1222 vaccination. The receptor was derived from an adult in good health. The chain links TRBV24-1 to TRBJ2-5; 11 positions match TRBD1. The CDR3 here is CATSVGQGASGLTVETQYF. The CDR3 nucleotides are TGTGCCACCAGTGTAGGACAGGGGGCTAGTGGGTTGACGGTGGAGACCCAGTACTTC.